The 12 T cell receptor beta chains below come from one sample, sequenced in a study of cytomegalovirus exposure and HLA in healthy donors. The PCR made use of 60 Vbeta and 13 Jbeta primers. Sequencing was performed with immunoSEQ multiplex PCR; in TCRdb, only in-frame clones are kept and a portion is missing. The sample carries 110,000 or so clones, roughly 80% recorded once. The sequenced sample consisted of PBMCs. The receptor set was obtained from a woman in her twenties or thirties in good health and CMV-seropositive.

Regarding this clone: Other DNA sequences within the sample encode an identical CDR3. V gene TRBV15 combines with J gene TRBJ1-2; D not certain. The CDR3 covers 13 residues. The germline V gene encodes CDR1 LNHNV and CDR2 YYDKDF (reference sequence). V was cut by 0 bases and J by 4 bases, with 6 bases left in between. In nucleotides, the CDR3 is TGTGCCACCAGCAGAGATTCCTCCTATGGCTACACCTTC. This sequence encodes CATSRDSSYGYTF. Full variable domain (remainder filled in from reference TRBV15 and TRBJ1-2): DAMVIQNPRYQVTQFGKPVTLSCSQTLNHNVMYWYQQKSSQAPKLLFHYYDKDFNNEADTPDNFQSRRPNTSFCFLDIRSPGLGDTAMYLCATSRDSSYGYTFGSGTRLTVV.

This chain connects TRBV14 to TRBJ2-3, with no clear D. The CDR3 runs to 13 residues. The V gene lost 6 bases and the J gene lost 2 bases, with 9 bases spanning the gap. The germline V gene has CDR1 SGHDN and CDR2 FVKESK. CDR3 coding DNA: TGTGCCAGCAGTTTTCAGTACACAGATACGCAGTATTTT. Protein: CASSFQYTDTQYF.

The chain couples TRBV28 to TRBJ1-5; TRBD1 agrees at 11 bases. The length of the CDR3 is 14 residues. Germline V gene sequence: CDR1 MDHEN, CDR2 SYDVKM. Trimming removed 7 bases from V and 5 bases from J; junction bases left unmatched: 4. In DNA form, the CDR3 reads TGTGCCAGCAACCCGGGACAGGGGGATCAGCCCCAGCATTTT. This sequence encodes CASNPGQGDQPQHF.

This clone appeared once. The J gene is TRBJ1-2, the V gene TRBV7-9; D perhaps matches TRBD1 (6 bases). The V and J ends lost 5 bases and 1 base respectively, with 17 bases between them. The CDR3 runs 16 residues. Germline lookup yields CDR1 SEHNR and CDR2 FQNEAQ (reference sequence). The CDR3 bases are TGTGCCAGCAGCCCGGGTGGGGGGGGCCGTAACTATGGCTACACCTTC. It codes for CASSPGGGGRNYGYTF.

This clone was recorded once. The chain joins TRBV6-5 to TRBJ2-7; 8 positions agree with TRBD2. The length of the CDR3 is 14 residues. Germline values: CDR1 MNHEY, CDR2 SVGAGI. Germline trimming cut 2 bases from V and 2 bases from J; bases unmatched to any gene: 2. CDR3 nucleotides: TGTGCCAGCAGTTACGAGGGACTAGCCTACGAGCAGTACTTC. Translated: CASSYEGLAYEQYF.

The V call is TRBV5-1, the J call TRBJ1-3, with 8 positions matching TRBD1. J was trimmed by 8 bases and V by 1 base; bases with no gene match: 5. The CDR3 loop spans 14 amino acids. In germline, CDR1 is SGHRS, CDR2 YFSETQ. The CDR3 protein is CASSLYGQGDTIYF. The DNA of the CDR3 is TGCGCCAGCAGCTTGTACGGACAGGGAGACACCATATATTTT.

This rearrangement joins TRBV19 to TRBJ2-5; TRBD1 matches at 7 bases. CDR1 and CDR2 (germline): LNHDA, SQIVND (reference sequence). Trimming at V came to 4 bases and at J to 1 base, leaving 3 bases not matched to a gene. This CDR3 region has 14 residues. The CDR3 here is CASSRDSFQETQYF. The DNA of the CDR3 is TGTGCCAGTAGTAGGGACAGCTTCCAAGAGACCCAGTACTTC.

The rearrangement links TRBV7-9 to TRBJ2-7; D not resolved. The length of the CDR3 is 11 residues. The germline V and J ends were trimmed by 5 bases and 2 bases, with 4 bases remaining between them. The germline CDR1 and CDR2 sequences are SEHNR and FQNEAQ (reference sequence). The CDR3 DNA reads as TGTGCCAGCAGCGCGACCTACGAGCAGTACTTC. This gives the protein CASSATYEQYF.

In this sample, this clone turned up a few times. This sequence joins TRBV10-2 and TRBJ1-1; the D gene is possibly TRBD1 (5 bases). Trimming removed 0 bases at V and 3 bases at J, with 8 bases between. Germline V gene sequence: CDR1 WSHSY, CDR2 SAAADI. CDR3 length equals 14 residues. The CDR3 reads CASSESPGDTEAFF. The CDR3 DNA is TGCGCCAGCAGTGAGTCTCCGGGGGACACTGAAGCTTTCTTT.

The CDR3 loop reads CASSLGTGSETQYF. The CDR3 DNA reads as TGCGCCAGCAGCCTAGGGACAGGGTCTGAGACCCAGTACTTC. The V call is TRBV5-1, the J call TRBJ2-5, with 9 bases that match TRBD1. The CDR3 runs to 14 residues. CDR1 is SGHRS and CDR2 is YFSETQ in the germline V gene. The junction had 6 bases not matched to a gene; V was cut back by 4 bases and J by 5 bases. Full variable domain (outside the CDR3, taken from reference TRBV5-1 and TRBJ2-5): KAGVTQTPRYLIKTRGQQVTLSCSPISGHRSVSWYQQTPGQGLQFLFEYFSETQRNKGNFPGRFSGRQFSNSRSEMNVSTLELGDSALYLCASSLGTGSETQYFGPGTRLLVL.

This clone was seen just once. This chain joins TRBV9 and TRBJ1-1; 9 nucleotides line up with TRBD1. CDR3 size: 15 residues. V trimming: 3 bases; J trimming: 5 bases; junction bases outside the gene matches: 8. CDR1 is SGDLS and CDR2 is YYNGEE in the germline V gene. CDR3 in DNA: TGTGCCAGCAGCGCAGGGGGACAGGGATCAACTGAAGCTTTCTTT. It codes for CASSAGGQGSTEAFF.

This rearrangement joins TRBV7-6 to TRBJ1-1, with D possibly matching TRBD1 (6 bases). V lost 5 bases to trimming and J lost 6 bases, with 16 bases between them. The CDR3 contains 14 residues. In germline, CDR1 is SGHVS, CDR2 FNYEAQ. The CDR3 sequence: CASSPKGGAAEAFF. The CDR3 coding sequence is TGTGCCAGCAGCCCAAAAGGGGGGGCGGCTGAAGCTTTCTTT.